This T cell receptor (beta chain) is drawn from a study of blood T cells in healthy people across ages. This clonotype was observed a few times. A J-beta primer mix and a sample-barcoded 5' primer were used in a second PCR of roughly 6 to 11 cycles. TCRdb reanalysed the 5' RACE reads using MiXCR and keeps one entry per CDR3 protein. This sample has about 1,500,000 distinct CDR3 sequences, with 42% found just once. Germline assignment: CDR1 DFQATT and CDR2 SNEGSKA (reference sequence). This CDR3 spans 12 amino acids. Trimming removed 5 bases from V and 2 bases from J, with 7 bases in between. This receptor was taken from a young woman in good health. Sequenced sample: blood. The gene calls are TRBV20-1 and TRBJ1-3; unclear D gene. The CDR3 reads CSAGKAGNTIYF. DNA of the CDR3: TGCAGTGCTGGTAAAGCTGGAAACACCATATATTTT.